The sequence of this TCR beta chain was determined in a study of identical twins. General study results and limits: A cross-sectional statistical analysis, not follow-up of the same donors, supported the conclusions. Low generation probability was overrepresented in out-of-frame alpha sequences shared by twins.

MiXCR, run by TCRdb on the 5' RACE reads, gives a single entry per CDR3 protein. The sample has fewer than 900,000 distinct CDR3 sequences, about 20% seen once; the top ten hold less than 15%. With respect to this clonotype: What it recognizes is unknown.

The CDR3 runs 16 residues. V lost 4 bases to trimming and J lost 2 bases, with 17 bases between them. Germline CDR1 reads SGHDT; CDR2 reads YYEEEE. A further study also used this sample, focusing on T cells expressing NK-cell markers. That study reports: Within the sequenced cohort of eight donors, seven exhibited HCMV seropositivity and one was seronegative. Of the CD8+ T cells in roughly 6 donors, 1.0-7.0% belonged to dominant NKG2C+ clonotypes.

The V gene is TRBV5-6, the J gene TRBJ2-3; D possibly corresponds to TRBD2 (7 bases). The source material was PBMCs. The clonotype originates from a woman aged 18-29 years in good health. CDR3: CASSRLAGAHTDTQYF. The DNA for the CDR3 is TGTGCCAGCAGCCGCCTCGCGGGGGCCCACACAGATACGCAGTATTTT. Full variable domain (missing parts from reference TRBV5-6 and TRBJ2-3): DAGVTQSPTHLIKTRGQQVTLRCSPKSGHDTVSWYQQALGQGPQFIFQYYEEEERQRGNFPDRFSGHQFPNYSSELNVNALLLGDSALYLCASSRLAGAHTDTQYFGPGTRLTVL.